Detailed here is one T cell receptor beta chain. Its specific antigen is unknown. Base qualities are missing; no much larger clone stands one base away. The entry originates in a study of beta chain features in type 1 diabetes (dated by TCRdb to 2016 to 2019). About the full investigation: Patients and healthy donors did not differ in mean age, gender distribution, total cell number or subset yield. Across all samples, 90 million to 130 million sorted cells were examined, and cell number per subset correlated strongly with RNA yield. In the study, TCRB repertoires of sorted circulating CD4+ T cell subsets from recently diagnosed type 1 diabetes patients were compared with those of matched healthy donors. Regulatory and stem cell-like memory subsets were isolated from only 8 patients and about 8 healthy donors, whereas naive and central memory subsets came from all 30 or so donors.

Study-wide conclusions, independent of this receptor: Because small numbers of individuals were included in the HLA sub-analyses, any influence of HLA type on TCRB rearrangement was left unresolved. In all four CD4+ subsets, TCRB CDR3 length was moderately but significantly shorter in type 1 diabetes patients. Because cDNA was sequenced instead of genomic DNA, activated cells with high expression could be over-represented, although the groups did not differ in activation or CD3 levels. Patients with type 1 diabetes made fewer insertions and deleted more nucleotides at VDJ recombination sites, implying thymic rearrangement abnormalities. Naive, central memory and regulatory TCRB repertoires appeared more similar among patients than among healthy donors. PCR might favor shorter templates, but patient and control samples were amplified and corrected together, so any skew would affect both groups equally.

From each donor, a single peripheral blood sample of approximately 120 mL on average was drawn into heparinised tubes. Naive, central memory, regulatory and stem cell-like memory CD4+ T cells were sorted on a BD FACSAria II using a panel including CD45RO, CCR7, CD25, CD127, CD95 and CD27. All sorted populations exceeded 98% purity. Right away, PBMCs were isolated by Lymphoprep density gradient centrifugation and were stained directly, with no culture step. So that batch effects would be minimized, each experiment stained and sorted samples in pairs, pairing one healthy donor with one patient. V is clipped by 4 bases and J by 2 bases, and the sequence between their germline boundaries is 12 bases long. CDR3 length: 14 amino acids, cysteine to phenylalanine. The DNA shown is the 42-base CDR3, in frame from base 1. The germline V gene specifies SGDLS as CDR1 and YYNGEE as CDR2. All of the isolated RNA was reverse transcribed with the High Capacity cDNA Reverse Transcription Kit, so expressed TCRB transcripts were sequenced. Naive, central memory and regulatory T cell samples underwent deep immunoSEQ sequencing, averaging around 4 million total reads per sample. After sorted cells were lysed in RLT buffer, RNA was extracted with DNase-treated RNeasy Micro or Mini kits, with the choice depending on cell number. Each cell subset was processed separately to prevent cross-contamination, with patient and healthy donor samples processed together. Using the immunoSEQ multiplex PCR, TCRB sequences were amplified from cDNA into 87-bp fragments spanning the CDR3 region. Sequencing of the amplicons was done on the Illumina HiSeq platform. Turning to the authors' computational methods: PCR bias was corrected computationally using synthetic template baselines, and reads within Hamming distance 2 were collapsed, with unmergeable singletons discarded. Reads were aligned against IMGT so that V, D and J genes, CDR3 length and insertions or deletions at six rearrangement sites could be assigned. Within each subset, clonotype counts were normalized to sorted cell number, and only after that were true diversity and Gini coefficients computed with the tcR R package. Repertoire sharing was quantified using the overlap coefficient calculated on TCRB nucleotide sequences. As stored in TCRdb, this immuneACCESS dataset retains in-frame rearrangements with V and J assigned. A fraction of the clones does not appear; measured against another copy, unresolved V genes explain less than half of the discrepancy, and the remainder lacks a known reason. Clone size and V and J calls were adopted from that table, with D and trimming inferred from the DNA. Present in this sample are about 340,000 clones, 7% to 10% of which were seen just once. The leading ten clones occupy over 0.95% of the sample.

The sequencing sample was made of central memory CD4+ T cells from blood. This sequence originates from a man aged 25-45 years with type 1 diabetes. This receptor chain uses TRBV9 and TRBJ1-1, with a weak D call of TRBD1 (6 bases match). Here the CDR3 is given as CASSLRQVNTEAFF. The DNA reads as follows: TGTGCCAGCAGCCTTAGACAGGTAAACACTGAAGCTTTCTTT.